Below are 27 T cell receptor beta chains sequenced from a single sample in a study of CD4 T cells in relation to SARS-CoV-2 and coronaviruses. TCRdb's table, derived via immunoSEQ multiplex PCR, lists solely in-frame clones and lacks some. The sample comprises about 59,000 clones, about nine tenths of which are singletons, and approximately 1.5% rests with the top ten. The unexposed donors gave CD4+ T cells in about 2011-2018, prior to COVID-19. What was sequenced was memory CD4+ T cells from PBMCs. All receptors come from a human donor in good health.

This clone was counted only a few times. This rearrangement joins TRBV5-4 to TRBJ2-2; 9 bases align to TRBD2. The length of the CDR3 is 14 residues. Germline loops: CDR1 SGHNT, CDR2 YYREEE (reference sequence). J gave up 6 bases and V 3 bases, and 3 bases lay outside the gene matches. CDR3 in amino acids: CASSSGLAAGELFF. The CDR3 DNA follows: TGTGCCAGCAGCTCGGGACTAGCTGCCGGGGAGCTGTTTTTT.

This clone was detected once. The gene calls are TRBV24-1 and TRBJ2-3; TRBD1 matches 7 bases. The CDR3 covers 16 residues. Germline loops: CDR1 KGHDR, CDR2 SFDVKD. The J segment lost 2 bases and the V segment lost 5 bases, leaving 9 bases of the junction unmatched. The CDR3 is CATSGNRDSYTDTQYF. CDR3 DNA: TGTGCCACCAGTGGTAACCGGGACAGCTACACAGATACGCAGTATTTT.

The J gene is TRBJ2-3, the V gene TRBV2, with D unresolved. The germline CDR1 and CDR2 sequences are SNHLY and FYNNEI. V shed 3 bases and J shed 5 bases, with 9 bases lying between them. The CDR3 extends over 13 amino acids. CDR3 in amino acids: CASSDLLGDTQYF. As DNA, the CDR3 is TGTGCCAGCAGTGATTTGTTGGGAGATACGCAGTATTTT.

This clone was counted between two and nine times. The V and J genes are TRBV6-5 and TRBJ2-6; D tentatively reads TRBD1 or TRBD2 (5 bases each). The CDR3 loop spans 14 amino acids. Per germline, CDR1 MNHEY and CDR2 SVGAGI. CDR3 DNA: TGTGGAGCAGGGAGCAACTCTGGGGCCAACGTCCTGACTTTC. As protein: CGAGSNSGANVLTF.

The J gene is TRBJ2-5, the V gene TRBV5-4; D unclear. The V end was cut by 5 bases, the J end by 3 bases, with 11 bases between. CDR3 length: 13 residues. Germline V CDR1 and CDR2: SGHNT, YYREEE (reference sequence). CDR3 region: CASRAPVEETQYF. Here the CDR3 DNA reads TGTGCCAGCAGAGCCCCTGTAGAAGAGACCCAGTACTTC.

The chain joins TRBV28 to TRBJ1-4, with no clear D. This CDR3 region has 15 residues. V was shortened by 3 bases and J by 0 bases, with 8 bases between the two germline ends. Germline assignment: CDR1 MDHEN and CDR2 SYDVKM. CDR3 region: CASSFLTATNEKLFF. The DNA for the CDR3 is TGTGCCAGCAGTTTTTTGACGGCAACTAATGAAAAACTGTTTTTT.

By its share, this clone is medium-sized. The chain carries TRBV7-9 and TRBJ2-7; 12 nucleotides align to TRBD2. The CDR3 sequence is 16 residues long. CDR1 is SEHNR and CDR2 is FQNEAQ in the germline V gene (reference sequence). Trimming took 5 bases from V and 2 from J; bases not matched to a gene: 7. CDR3 protein: CASSRGTSGSPYEQYF. The CDR3 region has the DNA TGTGCCAGCAGCAGGGGGACTAGCGGGTCCCCCTACGAGCAGTACTTC. Based on the CDR3 plus reference TRBV7-9 and TRBJ2-7, the full variable domain is DTGVSQNPRHKITKRGQNVTFRCDPISEHNRLYWYRQTLGQGPEFLTYFQNEAQLEKSRLLSDRFSAERPKGSFSTLEIQRTEQGDSAMYLCASSRGTSGSPYEQYFGPGTRLTVT.

Remarks on this clone: The sample has other DNA sequences that encode this CDR3 too. The chain is built from TRBV5-1 and TRBJ2-1; unclear D gene. The germline V gene encodes CDR1 SGHRS and CDR2 YFSETQ. The CDR3 is made up of 13 amino acids. The V and J ends lost 4 bases and 13 bases respectively, with 18 bases between them. CDR3 protein: CASSLSTGTPQFF. CDR3 sequence (DNA): TGCGCCAGCAGCCTCTCAACCGGAACTCCACAGTTCTTC.

J is TRBJ2-5 and V is TRBV19; either TRBD1 or TRBD2 may supply D (6 bases each). Germline values: CDR1 LNHDA, CDR2 SQIVND (reference sequence). Trimming removed 3 bases from V and 5 bases from J, with 16 bases in between. The length of the CDR3 is 15 residues. CDR3 sequence (DNA): TGTGCCAGTAGTATTGGGGGGCGCGGGGTGGAGACCCAGTACTTC. As protein: CASSIGGRGVETQYF.

The chain couples TRBV18 to TRBJ2-3; D gene unclear. The V and J ends lost 1 base and 6 bases respectively, with 14 bases between them. Germline V gene sequence: CDR1 KGHSH, CDR2 LQKENI. This CDR3 comprises 15 residues. CDR3 protein: CASSPLGSGPDTQYF. In DNA, the CDR3 is TGTGCCAGCTCACCACTGGGGTCAGGACCGGATACGCAGTATTTT.

This chain connects TRBV19 to TRBJ2-7, with 7 nucleotides matching TRBD2. Germline V gene data show CDR1 as LNHDA and CDR2 as SQIVND (reference sequence). The CDR3 is 13 amino acids. V shed 4 bases, J shed 3 bases, and the junction held 3 bases outside the gene matches. CDR3 amino acids: CASSTGLHYEQYF. The DNA of the CDR3 is TGTGCCAGTAGTACGGGACTACACTACGAGCAGTACTTC.

The chain carries TRBV2 and TRBJ2-2, with D perhaps matching TRBD1 or TRBD2 (5 bases each). The CDR3 consists of 15 residues. Germline V gene data show CDR1 as SNHLY and CDR2 as FYNNEI. The ends were cut back, 6 bases at V and 2 bases at J, with 13 bases in the middle. The CDR3 DNA reads as TGTGCCAGCAGGGCCGGGACGGAAAACACCGGGGAGCTGTTTTTT. Encoded protein: CASRAGTENTGELFF.

The gene calls are TRBV5-8 and TRBJ2-1; D is possibly TRBD2 (5 bases). V was shortened by 4 bases and J by 0 bases, with 11 bases between the two germline ends. This CDR3 contains 15 residues. Germline CDR1 SGHTS, CDR2 YDEGEE. Written as DNA, the CDR3 is TGTGCCAGCAGCCCCGGAGGCGGCTCCTACAATGAGCAGTTCTTC. The encoded protein is CASSPGGGSYNEQFF.

V gene TRBV21-1 combines with J gene TRBJ2-7; the table's D call, TRBD1, has no DNA check behind it. TRBV21-1 is marked as a pseudogene. CDR3 size: 12 residues. The chain's CDR3 is CASSQQGARQYF. As DNA, the CDR3 is TGTGCCAGCAGCCAACAGGGGGCGCGGCAGTACTTC.

The chain recombines TRBV11-2 with TRBJ2-3, with TRBD2 matching 10 bases. This CDR3 has 18 residues. J gave up 4 bases and V 0 bases, and 10 bases lay outside the gene matches. CDR1 is SGHAT and CDR2 is FQNNGV in the germline V gene. The CDR3 loop reads CASSLDRASGSSADTQYF. CDR3 nucleotides: TGTGCCAGCAGCTTAGATCGGGCTAGCGGGAGTTCGGCAGATACGCAGTATTTT. Variable domain in full (rest from reference TRBV11-2 and TRBJ2-3): EAGVAQSPRYKIIEKRQSVAFWCNPISGHATLYWYQQILGQGPKLLIQFQNNGVVDDSQLPKDRFSAERLKGVDSTLKIQPAKLEDSAVYLCASSLDRASGSSADTQYFGPGTRLTVL.

This clone was counted a few times. The genes are TRBV2 and TRBJ2-1; TRBD2 might be the D (6 bases). The CDR3 has 14 residues. Trimming removed 6 bases at V and 9 bases at J, with 18 bases between. In germline, CDR1 is SNHLY, CDR2 FYNNEI. In DNA, the CDR3 is TGTGCCAGCAGGGGGGATGCAAGGGAGGCTGAGCAGTTCTTC. It yields the protein CASRGDAREAEQFF.

This clone has only a few counts. This rearrangement joins TRBV9 to TRBJ2-2; D is perhaps TRBD2 (5 bases). V was shortened by 0 bases and J by 6 bases, with 9 bases between the two germline ends. The length of the CDR3 is 14 residues. In germline, CDR1 is SGDLS, CDR2 YYNGEE. The CDR3 is CASSVEGESGELFF. In DNA form, the CDR3 reads TGTGCCAGCAGCGTAGAGGGAGAATCCGGGGAGCTGTTTTTT.

CDR3 in amino acids: CASSLRTRRDRTDTQYF. CDR3 sequence (DNA): TGTGCCAGCAGCTTGAGGACACGCCGGGACCGCACAGATACGCAGTATTTT. The chain is built from TRBV5-5 and TRBJ2-3; D tentatively reads TRBD1 or TRBD2 (5 bases each). The CDR3 contains 17 residues. The V gene's germline CDR1 is SGHKS and CDR2 YYEKEE (reference sequence). V lost 1 base to trimming and J lost 1 base, with 16 bases between them.

The rearrangement joins TRBV6-1 to TRBJ1-3, with no clear D. Germline CDR1 and CDR2: MNHNS and SASEGT. The V gene lost 0 bases and the J gene lost 9 bases, with 6 bases spanning the gap. The CDR3 spans 12 residues. The CDR3 sequence is CASSEARATIYF. The CDR3 nucleotides are TGTGCCAGCAGTGAAGCCCGGGCCACCATATATTTT.

This sequence joins TRBV7-9 and TRBJ2-7; possibly TRBD1 for D (6 bases). The CDR3 covers 14 residues. The germline CDR1 and CDR2 sequences are SEHNR and FQNEAQ (reference sequence). The V end lost 8 bases, the J end lost 0 bases, and 14 bases lay between the germline ends. CDR3 sequence: CASGTPASSYEQYF. Written as DNA, the CDR3 is TGTGCCAGCGGGACACCGGCCTCCTCCTACGAGCAGTACTTC.

J is TRBJ2-7 and V is TRBV28; TRBD2 aligns across 12 bases. This CDR3 spans 15 amino acids. Germline lookup yields CDR1 MDHEN and CDR2 SYDVKM. The trim removed 9 bases at V and 4 bases at J, leaving 10 bases unmatched. CDR3 amino acids: CASRVGGTSGYEQYF. The CDR3 DNA is TGTGCCAGTAGAGTTGGCGGGACTAGCGGGTACGAGCAGTACTTC. The entire variable domain, with the rest obtained from reference TRBV28 and TRBJ2-7, is as follows: DVKVTQSSRYLVKRTGEKVFLECVQDMDHENMFWYRQDPGLGLRLIYFSYDVKMKEKGDIPEGYSVSREKKERFSLILESASTNQTSMYLCASRVGGTSGYEQYFGPGTRLTVT.

The chain carries TRBV19 and TRBJ2-7; 9 bases agree with TRBD1. CDR3 size: 15 residues. V shed 3 bases, J shed 4 bases, and the junction held 7 bases outside the gene matches. CDR1 and CDR2 from the germline V gene are LNHDA and SQIVND (reference sequence). DNA for the CDR3: TGTGCCAGTAGTATCTTCGGGACAGGGAGGTACGAGCAGTACTTC. This sequence encodes CASSIFGTGRYEQYF.

The chain uses TRBV27 and TRBJ1-5; TRBD1 might be the D (5 bases). The V and J ends lost 4 bases and 6 bases respectively, with 22 bases between them. The CDR3 covers 17 residues. CDR1 and CDR2 from the germline V gene are MNHEY and SMNVEV (reference sequence). DNA of the CDR3: TGTGCCAGCAGTTCCGTGGGCGGGCAGGGTGGAGGTCAGCCCCAGCATTTT. Translating it yields CASSSVGGQGGGQPQHF.

V gene TRBV6-6 combines with J gene TRBJ2-5; TRBD2 might be the D (6 bases). There are 16 residues in the CDR3. Trimming took 5 bases from V and 5 from J, leaving 21 bases between them. Per the germline V gene, CDR1 is MNHNY and CDR2 is SVGAGI (reference sequence). Written as DNA, the CDR3 is TGTGCCAGCAGTACTCCCCTGGGGGGAACGTACGAGACCCAGTACTTC. Its translation: CASSTPLGGTYETQYF.

The chain recombines TRBV28 with TRBJ1-2, with a tentative D call TRBD1 (6 bases). Germline CDR1 is MDHEN and CDR2 is SYDVKM. The CDR3 loop spans 12 amino acids. V dropped 10 bases and J dropped 3 bases, with 12 bases sitting between them. This CDR3 is CATKRGDYGYTF. CDR3 in DNA: TGTGCCACAAAAAGGGGGGACTATGGCTACACCTTC.

This chain uses TRBV2 with TRBJ1-6; D gene ambiguous. V dropped 3 bases and J dropped 4 bases, with 7 bases sitting between them. This CDR3 has 14 amino acids. The V gene's germline CDR1 is SNHLY and CDR2 FYNNEI. CDR3: CASSDRLYNSPLHF. For the CDR3, the DNA is TGTGCCAGCAGTGATCGGTTATATAATTCACCCCTCCACTTT.

This rearrangement joins TRBV6-5 to TRBJ2-2; TRBD2 is a possible D gene (6 bases). CDR3 length: 13 residues. V gave up 6 bases and J gave up 1 base, with 6 bases separating them. From germline, CDR1 is MNHEY and CDR2 SVGAGI. Written as DNA, the CDR3 is TGTGCCAGCAGGCGGGGGAACACCGGGGAGCTGTTTTTT. This sequence encodes CASRRGNTGELFF.